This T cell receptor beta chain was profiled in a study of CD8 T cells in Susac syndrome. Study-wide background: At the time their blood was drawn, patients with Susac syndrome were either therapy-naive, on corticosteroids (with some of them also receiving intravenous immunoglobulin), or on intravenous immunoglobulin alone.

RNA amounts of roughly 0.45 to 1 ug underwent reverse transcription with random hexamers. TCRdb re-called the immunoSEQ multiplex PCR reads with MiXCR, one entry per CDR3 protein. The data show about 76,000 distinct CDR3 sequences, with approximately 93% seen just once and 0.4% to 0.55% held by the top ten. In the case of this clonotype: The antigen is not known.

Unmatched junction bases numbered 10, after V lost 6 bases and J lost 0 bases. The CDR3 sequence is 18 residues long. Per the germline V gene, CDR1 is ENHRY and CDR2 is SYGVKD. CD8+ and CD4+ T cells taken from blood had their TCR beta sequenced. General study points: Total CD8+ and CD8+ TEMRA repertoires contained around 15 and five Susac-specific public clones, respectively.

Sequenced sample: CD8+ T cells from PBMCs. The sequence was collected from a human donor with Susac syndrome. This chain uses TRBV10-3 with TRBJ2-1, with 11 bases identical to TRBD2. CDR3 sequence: CAIRASSSGGTSYNEQFF. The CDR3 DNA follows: TGTGCCATCAGGGCTTCCTCTAGCGGGGGGACCTCCTACAATGAGCAGTTCTTC.